Listed below are T cell receptor beta chains from one sample, sequenced in a study of cytomegalovirus exposure and HLA in healthy donors. Clones were sequenced by immunoSEQ multiplex PCR, and TCRdb holds only the in-frame ones, with some missing. The top ten hold 0.78% of the sample, which has some 88,000 clones, 95% to 98% seen once. Sequencing input: PBMCs. The receptors shown here come from a man younger than 35 in good health and CMV-seronegative. Both conserved end residues are part of each CDR3. The D gene is left open where the match is weak. Size is stated for part of the rows, as once, few or many counts, or as a class when the clone is expanded.

J gene,clone size,V gene,D gene,CDR3 DNA,CDR3 protein
TRBJ2-2,NA,TRBV7-2,TRBD2,TGTGCCAGCAGCTTACTAGGAGCTAGCGGGAACACCGGGGAGCTGTTTTTT,CASSLLGASGNTGELFF
TRBJ1-4,NA,TRBV9,TRBD1,TGTGCCAGCTCACAGGGGTCAGGTAATGAAAAACTGTTTTTT,CASSQGSGNEKLFF
TRBJ2-1,NA,TRBV10-3,TRBD1,TGTGCCATGACCGGGGACAGAGACAATGAGCAGTTCTTC,CAMTGDRDNEQFF
TRBJ2-6,NA,TRBV19,TRBD1,TGTGCCAGTAGTCGTTCAGGGGGCTATGGGGCCAACGTCCTGACTTTC,CASSRSGGYGANVLTF
TRBJ1-5,NA,TRBV9,NA,TGTGCCAGCAGCGCCCAGGGAGGGATCAATCAGCCCCAGCATTTT,CASSAQGGINQPQHF
TRBJ1-5,once,TRBV4-1,TRBD1,TGCGCCAGCAGCCAAGGCGACAGGGAGATTGGTCAGCCCCAGCATTTT,CASSQGDREIGQPQHF
TRBJ1-2,NA,TRBV28,NA,TGTGCCAGCACTCAGGGGTCCGATGGCTACACCTTC,CASTQGSDGYTF
TRBJ1-2,NA,TRBV4-3,TRBD1,TGCGCCAGCAGCCGTAGCAGGGGGGACTATGGCTACACCTTC,CASSRSRGDYGYTF
TRBJ2-7,once,TRBV5-4,TRBD1,TGTGCCAGCAGTTTTGACAGGGGCGCATCCTACGAGCAGTACTTC,CASSFDRGASYEQYF
TRBJ1-2,NA,TRBV28,NA,TGTGCCAGCTCTCTGGGGGGTTTCTATGGCTACACCTTC,CASSLGGFYGYTF
TRBJ2-4,NA,TRBV2,NA,TGTGCCAGCAGCCGGCTAGGCCTACGAGGCGACATTCAGTACTTC,CASSRLGLRGDIQYF
TRBJ2-3,once,TRBV9,TRBD2,TGTGCCAGCAGCAAGCGGGACTCGAGGGCTGGGCCGCAGTATTTT,CASSKRDSRAGPQYF
TRBJ2-1,NA,TRBV4-3,TRBD2,TGCGCCAGCAGCCAAACGGCCGGGACTAGGCTGTCCTACAATGAGCAGTTCTTC,CASSQTAGTRLSYNEQFF
TRBJ1-2,NA,TRBV29-1,NA,TGCAGCGTTGAGCGCGGGACCACGGCTGACTACACCTTC,CSVERGTTADYTF
TRBJ1-5,NA,TRBV30,NA,TGTGCCTGGAGTATAGGAGTAAGCAATCAGCCCCAGCATTTT,CAWSIGVSNQPQHF
TRBJ2-2,once,TRBV11-2,NA,TGTGCCAGCAGCTTAAGAGGGAACACCGGGGAGCTGTTTTTT,CASSLRGNTGELFF
TRBJ1-2,NA,TRBV5-1,TRBD1,TGCGCCAGCTCCGTGGACAGGGCCGTATTATTGGGTGGCTACACCTTC,CASSVDRAVLLGGYTF
TRBJ2-1,once,TRBV11-3,NA,TGTGCCAGCAGCTTAGATGTACGGTTCGCGGGTAACAATGAGCAGTTCTTC,CASSLDVRFAGNNEQFF
TRBJ2-6,NA,TRBV5-1,NA,TGCGCCAGCAGGTCGCCCGGGGGTGCTGGGGCCAACGTCCTGACTTTC,CASRSPGGAGANVLTF
TRBJ2-7,NA,TRBV6-5,TRBD2,TGTGCCAGCAGGCCGGGACTAGTAGGCTCCTACGAGCAGTACTTC,CASRPGLVGSYEQYF
TRBJ1-2,NA,TRBV9,NA,TGTGCCAGCAGCGTAGATCCGAGACTCACTAACTATGGCTACACCTTC,CASSVDPRLTNYGYTF
TRBJ2-3,NA,TRBV12-5,NA,TGTGCTAGTGGTTTCTTAACAGATACGCAGTATTTT,CASGFLTDTQYF
TRBJ2-7,NA,TRBV30,TRBD1,TGTGCCACCACGACAGGGGCGGTCTACGAGCAGTACTTC,CATTTGAVYEQYF
TRBJ2-1,NA,TRBV27,NA,TGTGCCAGCAGTTTTCCGGAGGAGGCATCCTACAATGAGCAGTTCTTC,CASSFPEEASYNEQFF
TRBJ1-2,NA,TRBV7-9,NA,TGTGCCAGCAGCTTAGACAGCCAGATTTATGGCTACACCTTC,CASSLDSQIYGYTF
TRBJ2-3,once,TRBV9,NA,TGTGCCAGCAGCGAGCGTGCTTCAGATACGCAGTATTTT,CASSERASDTQYF
TRBJ1-2,NA,TRBV19,NA,TGTGCCAGTAGTATTCCGTCTCCCGATCGGAGCTATGGCTACACCTTC,CASSIPSPDRSYGYTF
TRBJ2-3,NA,TRBV6-1,TRBD1,TGTGCCAGCTACAGGGGTTATCCCACAGATACGCAGTATTTT,CASYRGYPTDTQYF
TRBJ1-2,NA,TRBV19,NA,TGTGCCAGTAGTCGGGAAGGGCTAGGGAGCTATGGCTACACCTTC,CASSREGLGSYGYTF
TRBJ1-2,NA,TRBV9,TRBD1,TGTGCCAGCAGCGTAGTGGGGACAGGGAGGAGCTATGGCTACACCTTC,CASSVVGTGRSYGYTF
TRBJ2-2,NA,TRBV10-1,TRBD2,TGCGCCAGCAGTGACGGTCCGGGGGGGAGCACCGGGGAGCTGTTTTTT,CASSDGPGGSTGELFF
TRBJ2-1,NA,TRBV4-1,NA,TGCGCCAGCAGCCTAAGCGCAGCGGGTTCCTACAATGAGCAGTTCTTC,CASSLSAAGSYNEQFF